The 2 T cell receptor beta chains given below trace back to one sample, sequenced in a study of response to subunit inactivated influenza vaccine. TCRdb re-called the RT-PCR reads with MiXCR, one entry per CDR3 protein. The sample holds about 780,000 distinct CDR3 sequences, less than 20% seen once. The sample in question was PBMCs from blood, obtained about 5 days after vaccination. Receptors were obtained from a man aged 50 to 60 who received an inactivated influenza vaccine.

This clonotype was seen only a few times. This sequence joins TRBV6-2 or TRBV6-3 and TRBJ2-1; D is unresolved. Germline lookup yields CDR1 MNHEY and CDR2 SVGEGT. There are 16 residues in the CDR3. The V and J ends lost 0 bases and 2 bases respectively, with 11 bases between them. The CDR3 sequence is CASSYSLSDTYNEQFF. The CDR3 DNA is TGTGCCAGCAGTTACTCCCTTTCCGACACCTACAATGAGCAGTTCTTC.

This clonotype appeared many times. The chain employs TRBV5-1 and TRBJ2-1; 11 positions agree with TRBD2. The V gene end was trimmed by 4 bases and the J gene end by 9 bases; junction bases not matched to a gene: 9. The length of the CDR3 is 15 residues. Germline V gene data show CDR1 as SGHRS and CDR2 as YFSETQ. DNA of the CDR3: TGCGCCAGCAGCCCCAGACTAGCGGGATTAGGTGAGCAGTTCTTC. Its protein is CASSPRLAGLGEQFF.